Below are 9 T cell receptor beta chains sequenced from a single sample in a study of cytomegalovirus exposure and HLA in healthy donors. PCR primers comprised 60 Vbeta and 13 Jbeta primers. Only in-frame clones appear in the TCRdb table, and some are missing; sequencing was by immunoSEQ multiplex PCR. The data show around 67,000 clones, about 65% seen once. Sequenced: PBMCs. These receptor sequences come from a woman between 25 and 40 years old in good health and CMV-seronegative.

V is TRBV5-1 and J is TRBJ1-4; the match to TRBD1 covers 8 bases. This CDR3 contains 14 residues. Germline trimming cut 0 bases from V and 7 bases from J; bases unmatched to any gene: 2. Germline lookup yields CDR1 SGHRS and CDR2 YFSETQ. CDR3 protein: CASSLGTGREKLFF. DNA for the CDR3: TGCGCCAGCAGCTTGGGGACAGGGCGTGAAAAACTGTTTTTT. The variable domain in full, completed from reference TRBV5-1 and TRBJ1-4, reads KAGVTQTPRYLIKTRGQQVTLSCSPISGHRSVSWYQQTPGQGLQFLFEYFSETQRNKGNFPGRFSGRQFSNSRSEMNVSTLELGDSALYLCASSLGTGREKLFFGSGTQLSVL.

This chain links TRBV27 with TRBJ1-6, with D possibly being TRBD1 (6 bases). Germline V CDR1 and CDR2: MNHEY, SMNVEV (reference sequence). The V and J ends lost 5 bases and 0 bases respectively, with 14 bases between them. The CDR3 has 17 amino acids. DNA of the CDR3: TGTGCCAGCAGTCAATCACAGGGTTACTCCTATAATTCACCCCTCCACTTT. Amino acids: CASSQSQGYSYNSPLHF.

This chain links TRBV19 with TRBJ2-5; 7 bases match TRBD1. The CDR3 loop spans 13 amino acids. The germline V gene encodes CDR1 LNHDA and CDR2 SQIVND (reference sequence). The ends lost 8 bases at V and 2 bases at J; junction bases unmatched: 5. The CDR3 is CASRKDRQETQYF. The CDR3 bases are TGTGCCAGTCGAAAGGACAGGCAAGAGACCCAGTACTTC.

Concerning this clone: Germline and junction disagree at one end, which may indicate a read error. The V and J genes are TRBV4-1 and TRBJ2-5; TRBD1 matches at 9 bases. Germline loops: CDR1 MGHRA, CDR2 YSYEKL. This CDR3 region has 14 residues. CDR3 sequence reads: CASSQEGQGRTQYF. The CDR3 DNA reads TGTGCCAGCAGCCAAGAAGGACAGGGGAGAACCCAGTACTTC.

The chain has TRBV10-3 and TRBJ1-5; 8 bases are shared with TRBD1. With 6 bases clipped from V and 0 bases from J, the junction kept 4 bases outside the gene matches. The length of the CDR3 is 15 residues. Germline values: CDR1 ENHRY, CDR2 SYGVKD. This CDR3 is CAIRAGQDSNQPQHF. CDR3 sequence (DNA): TGTGCCATCAGGGCGGGACAGGATAGCAATCAGCCCCAGCATTTT.

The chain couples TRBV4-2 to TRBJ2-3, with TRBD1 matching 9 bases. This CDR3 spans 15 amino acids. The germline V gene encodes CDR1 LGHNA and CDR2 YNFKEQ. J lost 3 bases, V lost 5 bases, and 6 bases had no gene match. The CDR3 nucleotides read TGTGCCAGCAGCATCCGGGACAGGGAAACAGATACGCAGTATTTT. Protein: CASSIRDRETDTQYF.

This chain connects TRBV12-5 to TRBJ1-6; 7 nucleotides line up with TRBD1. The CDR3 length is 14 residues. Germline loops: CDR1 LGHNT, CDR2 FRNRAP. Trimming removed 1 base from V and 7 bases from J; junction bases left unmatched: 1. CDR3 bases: TGTGCTAGTGGTTTGGGACAGGGAAATTCACCCCTCCACTTT. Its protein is CASGLGQGNSPLHF. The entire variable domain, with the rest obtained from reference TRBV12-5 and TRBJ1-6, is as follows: DARVTQTPRHKVTEMGQEVTMRCQPILGHNTVFWYRQTMMQGLELLAYFRNRAPLDDSGMPKDRFSAEMPDATLATLKIQPSEPRDSAVYFCASGLGQGNSPLHFGNGTRLTVT.

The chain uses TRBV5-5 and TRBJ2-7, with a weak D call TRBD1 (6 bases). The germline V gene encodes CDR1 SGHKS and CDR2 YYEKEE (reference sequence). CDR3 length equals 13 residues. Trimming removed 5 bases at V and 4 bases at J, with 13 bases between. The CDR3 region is CASSRIRGYEQYF. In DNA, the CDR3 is TGTGCCAGCAGTCGTATCAGGGGTTACGAGCAGTACTTC.

The CDR3 DNA sequence: TGTGCCATCAGTGAGTTGGGAGGGGCTGGAAACACCATATATTTT. Its translation is CAISELGGAGNTIYF. The chain couples TRBV10-3 to TRBJ1-3; D might be TRBD1 (5 bases). This CDR3 comprises 15 residues. Per germline, CDR1 ENHRY and CDR2 SYGVKD. The ends were cut back, 1 base at V and 2 bases at J, with 9 bases in the middle.